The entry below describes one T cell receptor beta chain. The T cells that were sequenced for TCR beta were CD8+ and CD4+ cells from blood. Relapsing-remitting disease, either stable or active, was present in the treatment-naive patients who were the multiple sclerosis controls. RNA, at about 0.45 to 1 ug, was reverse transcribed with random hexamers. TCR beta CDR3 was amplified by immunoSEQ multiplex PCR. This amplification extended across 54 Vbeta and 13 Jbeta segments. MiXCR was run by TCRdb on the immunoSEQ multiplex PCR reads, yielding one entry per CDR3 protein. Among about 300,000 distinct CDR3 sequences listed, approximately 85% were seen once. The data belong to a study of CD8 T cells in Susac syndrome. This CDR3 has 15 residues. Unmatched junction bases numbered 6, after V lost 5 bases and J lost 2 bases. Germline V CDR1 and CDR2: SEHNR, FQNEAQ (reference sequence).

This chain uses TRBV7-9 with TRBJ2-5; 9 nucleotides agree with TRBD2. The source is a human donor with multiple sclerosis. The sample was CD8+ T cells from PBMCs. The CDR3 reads CASSSRLAAQETQYF. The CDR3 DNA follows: TGTGCCAGCAGCAGCAGACTAGCGGCACAAGAGACCCAGTACTTC. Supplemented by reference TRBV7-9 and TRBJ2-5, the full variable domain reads DTGVSQNPRHKITKRGQNVTFRCDPISEHNRLYWYRQTLGQGPEFLTYFQNEAQLEKSRLLSDRFSAERPKGSFSTLEIQRTEQGDSAMYLCASSSRLAAQETQYFGPGTRLLVL.